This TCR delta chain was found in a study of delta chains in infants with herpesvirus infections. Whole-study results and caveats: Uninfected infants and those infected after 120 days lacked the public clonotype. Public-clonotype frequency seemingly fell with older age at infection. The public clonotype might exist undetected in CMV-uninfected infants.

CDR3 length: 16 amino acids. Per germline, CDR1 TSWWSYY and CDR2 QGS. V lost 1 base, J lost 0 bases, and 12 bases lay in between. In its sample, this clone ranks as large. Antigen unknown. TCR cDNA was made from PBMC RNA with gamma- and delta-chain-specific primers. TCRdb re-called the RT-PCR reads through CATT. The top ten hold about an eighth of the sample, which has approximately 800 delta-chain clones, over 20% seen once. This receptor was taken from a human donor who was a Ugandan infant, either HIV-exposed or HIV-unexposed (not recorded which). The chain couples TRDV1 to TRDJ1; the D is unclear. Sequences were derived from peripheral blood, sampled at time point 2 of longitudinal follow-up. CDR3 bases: TGTGCTCTTGGGGAACGATTGGGCGTACACACCGATAAACTCATCTTT. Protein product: CALGERLGVHTDKLIF.